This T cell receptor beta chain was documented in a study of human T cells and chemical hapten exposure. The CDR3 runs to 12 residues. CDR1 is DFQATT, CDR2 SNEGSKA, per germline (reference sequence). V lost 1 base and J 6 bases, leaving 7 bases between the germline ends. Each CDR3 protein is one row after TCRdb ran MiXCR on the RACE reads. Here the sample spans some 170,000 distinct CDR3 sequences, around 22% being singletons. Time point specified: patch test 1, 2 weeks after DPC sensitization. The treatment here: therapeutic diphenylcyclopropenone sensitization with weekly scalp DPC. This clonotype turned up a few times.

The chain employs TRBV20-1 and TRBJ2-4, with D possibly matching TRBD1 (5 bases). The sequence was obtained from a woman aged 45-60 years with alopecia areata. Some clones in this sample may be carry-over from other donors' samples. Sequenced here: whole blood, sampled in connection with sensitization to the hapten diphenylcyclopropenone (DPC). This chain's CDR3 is CSARGQINIQYF. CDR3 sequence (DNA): TGCAGTGCTAGAGGACAGATAAACATTCAGTACTTC.